The present TCR beta chain was sequenced within a study of T-cell reconstitution after alpha-beta-depleted transplantation in children. Regarding the study as a whole: Newly generated T cells supplied most T-cell counts and diversity one year post-transplant. Reported findings indicate that, about two months after transplant, alpha-beta T cells came from several hundred expanded clones, which were derived from non-depleted graft cells. At day 60, the high TCRbeta diversity found in some patients originated from recipient T cells and thymic progenitors that had survived.

J gave up 0 bases and V 2 bases, and 8 bases lay outside the gene matches. Germline-derived CDR1 and CDR2 are DFQATT and SNEGSKA (reference sequence). The CDR3 runs to 18 residues. Library preparation (for TCRbeta) was performed with unique molecular identifiers. TCRdb re-called the PCR reads with MiXCR, one entry per CDR3 protein. The table shows about 440,000 distinct CDR3 sequences, with 43% occurring only once. In regard to this clonotype: Its antigen is unidentified.

This sequence was found in a girl under 10 years old with aplastic anemia, due to receive a stem cell transplant. V is TRBV20-1 and J is TRBJ2-2; 11 bases are a match to TRBD2. The specimen comprised PBMCs, sampled before TCRalphabeta/CD19-depleted stem cell transplant. This CDR3 reads CSARRLAGNPANTGELFF. Here the CDR3 DNA reads TGCAGTGCTAGAAGACTAGCGGGGAACCCCGCGAACACCGGGGAGCTGTTTTTT.